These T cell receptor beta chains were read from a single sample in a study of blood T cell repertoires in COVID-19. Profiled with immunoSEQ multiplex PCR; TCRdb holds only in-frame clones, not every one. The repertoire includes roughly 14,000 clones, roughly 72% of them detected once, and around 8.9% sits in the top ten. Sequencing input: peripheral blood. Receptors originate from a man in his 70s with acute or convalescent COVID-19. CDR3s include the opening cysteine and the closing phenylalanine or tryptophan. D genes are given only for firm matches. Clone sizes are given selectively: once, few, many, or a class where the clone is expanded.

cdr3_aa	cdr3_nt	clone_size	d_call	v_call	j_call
CASSYLQGANQPQHF	TGTGCCAGCAGCTACCTACAGGGAGCCAATCAGCCCCAGCATTTT	NA	NA	TRBV7-2	TRBJ1-5
CASSQGLAGGRDTQYF	TGCGCCAGCAGCCAAGGGCTAGCGGGAGGACGAGATACGCAGTATTTT	NA	TRBD2	TRBV4-3	TRBJ2-3
CASSPISGGSTDTQYF	TGTGCCAGCAGCCCAATCAGCGGAGGGAGCACAGATACGCAGTATTTT	NA	NA	TRBV14	TRBJ2-3
CASRQGRITEAFF	TGTGCCAGCAGACAGGGGAGGATCACTGAAGCTTTCTTT	NA	TRBD1	TRBV2	TRBJ1-1
CASSQTGANVLTF	TGTGCCAGCAGCCAAACAGGGGCCAACGTCCTGACTTTC	NA	NA	TRBV11-2	TRBJ2-6
CASSYDGETQYF	TGTGCCAGCAGTTATGACGGGGAGACCCAGTACTTC	NA	NA	TRBV6-2/TRBV6-3	TRBJ2-5
CASRGFQGRLNNEQFF	TGTGCCAGCAGGGGCTTTCAGGGGCGTCTGAACAATGAGCAGTTCTTC	NA	NA	TRBV2	TRBJ2-1
CASSQNWRDRDTQYF	TGTGCCAGCAGCCAAAACTGGCGGGACCGCGATACGCAGTATTTT	NA	NA	TRBV3-1/TRBV3-2	TRBJ2-3
CASSPGYSPLHF	TGTGCCAGCAGCCCAGGGTATTCACCCCTCCACTTT	NA	NA	TRBV11-2	TRBJ1-6
CASSYGGGSLNTGELFF	TGTGCCAGCAGTTATGGGGGCGGGAGCCTTAATACCGGGGAGCTGTTTTTT	NA	NA	TRBV6-2/TRBV6-3	TRBJ2-2
CASSEHFSGDYEQFF	TGTGCCAGCAGTGAACATTTTAGTGGGGACTATGAGCAGTTCTTC	once	NA	TRBV6-1	TRBJ2-1
CAWRITGVLGYGYTF	TGTGCCTGGAGAATAACCGGGGTTTTAGGCTATGGCTACACCTTC	NA	NA	TRBV30	TRBJ1-2
CASSLTSGNYNEQFF	TGTGCCAGTAGTTTAACTAGCGGGAACTACAATGAGCAGTTCTTC	NA	TRBD2	TRBV19	TRBJ2-1
CASRTGTRDTGELFF	TGTGCCAGCAGAACCGGGACTAGGGACACCGGGGAGCTGTTTTTT	NA	TRBD2	TRBV6-5	TRBJ2-2
CASSPRQGPNTEAFF	TGTGCCAGCAGCCCTCGACAGGGCCCGAACACTGAAGCTTTCTTT	NA	TRBD1	TRBV7-2	TRBJ1-1
CATRGREFQPQHF	TGTGCCACCAGGGGGAGGGAATTTCAGCCCCAGCATTTT	NA	NA	TRBV24-1	TRBJ1-5
CASSQAGGYEEKLFF	TGTGCCAGCAGCCAGGCCGGGGGATACGAGGAAAAACTGTTTTTT	NA	NA	TRBV7-9	TRBJ1-4
CASSLLSSGRGGYTF	TGTGCCAGCAGTTTACTATCTTCAGGGAGGGGTGGCTACACCTTC	NA	NA	TRBV27	TRBJ1-2
CASIPGVMGQGGYTF	TGTGCCAGCATCCCAGGGGTTATGGGCCAGGGCGGCTACACCTTC	once	NA	TRBV7-9	TRBJ1-2
CATSNTRQGSSYEQYF	TGTGCCACCAGCAATACGCGACAGGGTTCCTCCTACGAGCAGTACTTC	NA	TRBD1	TRBV15	TRBJ2-7
CASSQRTVYNSPLHF	TGTGCCAGCTCACAACGGACAGTGTATAATTCACCCCTCCACTTT	few	NA	TRBV18	TRBJ1-6
CASGRGAGGPSSYNEQFF	TGTGCCAGCGGTCGGGGAGCGGGAGGGCCGAGCTCCTACAATGAGCAGTTCTTC	NA	TRBD2	TRBV2	TRBJ2-1
CASSPGATVYGYTF	TGTGCCAGCTCACCAGGGGCCACAGTCTATGGCTACACCTTC	NA	NA	TRBV18	TRBJ1-2
CASSLEGLEGTQYF	TGCGCCAGCAGCTTGGAAGGACTAGAGGGGACCCAGTACTTC	NA	TRBD2	TRBV5-1	TRBJ2-5
CASRAQNQPQHF	TGTGCCAGCAGGGCCCAAAATCAGCCCCAGCATTTT	few	NA	TRBV19	TRBJ1-5
CASRQEYEQYF	TGTGCCAGCAGGCAGGAATACGAGCAGTACTTC	NA	NA	TRBV2	TRBJ2-7
CATRPGQEGPQHF	TGTGCCACCAGGCCGGGACAAGAGGGGCCCCAGCATTTT	NA	NA	TRBV24-1	TRBJ1-5
CASRVGGPGTNYGYTF	TGTGCCAGCAGGGTTGGTGGGCCAGGAACTAACTATGGCTACACCTTC	NA	NA	TRBV5-4	TRBJ1-2
CASSFAAADTQYF	TGTGCCAGCAGCTTTGCCGCGGCAGATACGCAGTATTTT	NA	NA	TRBV7-2	TRBJ2-3
CASSVEAGVTGELFF	TGTGCCAGCAGCGTAGAGGCAGGGGTAACCGGGGAGCTGTTTTTT	NA	NA	TRBV9	TRBJ2-2
CASSDLADEQYF	TGTGCCAGCAGTGACCTAGCGGACGAGCAGTACTTC	NA	TRBD2	TRBV2	TRBJ2-7
CAWSRQGFTYGYTF	TGTGCCTGGAGTAGACAGGGCTTCACCTATGGCTACACCTTC	NA	TRBD1	TRBV30	TRBJ1-2
CASSLTGFNTGELFF	TGTGCCAGCAGCCTTACCGGGTTTAACACCGGGGAGCTGTTTTTT	NA	NA	TRBV3-1/TRBV3-2	TRBJ2-2
CASSMRGQPNTEAFF	TGTGCCAGTAGTATGAGGGGACAGCCTAACACTGAAGCTTTCTTT	NA	TRBD1	TRBV19	TRBJ1-1
CASCEPGLADTGELFF	TGCGCCAGCTGCGAACCGGGACTAGCGGACACCGGGGAGCTGTTTTTT	NA	TRBD2	TRBV5-1	TRBJ2-2
CASSPRTGAKGYTF	TGTGCCAGCAGCCCCCGGACAGGGGCGAAGGGCTACACCTTC	NA	TRBD1	TRBV9	TRBJ1-2
CASSVLGGGNTIYF	TGTGCCAGCAGCGTCCTAGGCGGTGGAAACACCATATATTTT	few	NA	TRBV9	TRBJ1-3
CATSRDRPDTQYF	TGTGCCACCAGCAGAGATCGTCCAGATACGCAGTATTTT	NA	NA	TRBV15	TRBJ2-3
CASSEVVRNSPLHF	TGTGCCAGCAGTGAAGTGGTGAGGAATTCACCCCTCCACTTT	NA	NA	TRBV2	TRBJ1-6
CATSDATPSSGRWTGELFF	TGTGCCACCAGTGATGCTACACCCAGTAGCGGGCGATGGACCGGGGAGCTGTTTTTT	NA	TRBD2	TRBV24-1	TRBJ2-2
CASSSRQGGPGNEKLFF	TGTGCCAGCAGCTCACGACAGGGGGGTCCGGGTAATGAAAAACTGTTTTTT	medium-sized	TRBD1	TRBV9	TRBJ1-4
CASRLAGSYEQYF	TGTGCCAGCCGGTTAGCGGGCTCCTACGAGCAGTACTTC	few	TRBD2	TRBV28	TRBJ2-7
CASSLDHRGNEQFF	TGTGCCAGCAGCTTAGACCACAGGGGCAATGAGCAGTTCTTC	few	TRBD1	TRBV11-3	TRBJ2-1
CASSEEAGGRSEQFF	TGTGCCAGCAGTGAAGAGGCGGGGGGGCGTAGTGAGCAGTTCTTC	NA	TRBD2	TRBV2	TRBJ2-1
CASSQVAGGGGYEQYF	TGTGCCAGCAGCCAAGTAGCGGGAGGGGGGGGCTACGAGCAGTACTTC	NA	TRBD2	TRBV4-2	TRBJ2-7
CASSSDSQNYGYTF	TGTGCCAGCAGCTCGGACAGCCAAAACTATGGCTACACCTTC	NA	NA	TRBV11-2	TRBJ1-2
CASSRRLGMGQASYEQYF	TGTGCCAGCAGTCGACGGCTCGGGATGGGACAGGCCTCCTACGAGCAGTACTTC	NA	TRBD1	TRBV7-9	TRBJ2-7
CASSLEGGLQYF	TGTGCCAGCAGTTTAGAGGGGGGGCTGCAGTACTTC	NA	NA	TRBV12-3/TRBV12-4	TRBJ2-7
CASSAVLNTEAFF	TGTGCCAGCAGCGCGGTCCTGAACACTGAAGCTTTCTTT	NA	NA	TRBV13	TRBJ1-1
CASSQDWGGPEAFF	TGCGCCAGCAGCCAAGATTGGGGAGGCCCTGAAGCTTTCTTT	NA	NA	TRBV4-3	TRBJ1-1
CAWSGQVAFF	TGTGCCTGGAGTGGGCAGGTAGCTTTCTTT	NA	NA	TRBV30	TRBJ1-1
CASSYSYGAAEAFF	TGTGCCAGCAGCTATAGCTATGGGGCTGCTGAAGCTTTCTTT	few	NA	TRBV7-9	TRBJ1-1
CASSFTGNMNTEAFF	TGCGCCAGCAGCTTCACCGGGAACATGAACACTGAAGCTTTCTTT	few	NA	TRBV5-1	TRBJ1-1
CASTTGQGTDTQYF	TGTGCCAGTACGACAGGGCAGGGGACAGATACGCAGTATTTT	few	TRBD1	TRBV19	TRBJ2-3